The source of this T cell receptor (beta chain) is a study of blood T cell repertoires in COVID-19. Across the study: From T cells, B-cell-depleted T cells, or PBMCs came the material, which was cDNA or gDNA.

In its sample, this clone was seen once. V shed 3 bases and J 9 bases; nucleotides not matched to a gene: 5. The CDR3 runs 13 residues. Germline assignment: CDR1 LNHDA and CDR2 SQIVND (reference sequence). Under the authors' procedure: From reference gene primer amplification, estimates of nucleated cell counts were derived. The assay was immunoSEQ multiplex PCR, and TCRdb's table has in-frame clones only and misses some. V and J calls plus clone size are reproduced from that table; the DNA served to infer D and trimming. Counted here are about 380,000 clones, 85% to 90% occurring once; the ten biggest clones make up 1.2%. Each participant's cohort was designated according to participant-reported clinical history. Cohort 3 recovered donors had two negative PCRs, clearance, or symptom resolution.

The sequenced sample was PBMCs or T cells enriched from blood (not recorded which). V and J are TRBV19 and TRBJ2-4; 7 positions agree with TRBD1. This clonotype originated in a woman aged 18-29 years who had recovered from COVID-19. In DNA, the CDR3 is TGTGCCAGTAGTATGACAGGGTTAGGCATTCAGTACTTC. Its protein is CASSMTGLGIQYF. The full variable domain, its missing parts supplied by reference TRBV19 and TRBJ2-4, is DGGITQSPKYLFRKEGQNVTLSCEQNLNHDAMYWYRQDPGQGLRLIYYSQIVNDFQKGDIAEGYSVSREKKESFPLTVTSAQKNPTAFYLCASSMTGLGIQYFGAGTRLSVL.